A selection of T cell receptor beta chains follows, all from one sample in a study of CD8 T cells in ankylosing spondylitis. TCRdb called the 5' RACE reads again in MiXCR, with one record for every CDR3 protein. The sample includes about 240,000 distinct CDR3 sequences, around 10% of them seen just once. Material for sequencing was blood, either unsorted or a sorted T cell fraction (not recorded which). Every receptor here comes from a male donor with ankylosing spondylitis or in good health (not recorded which). CDR3s include the opening cysteine and the closing phenylalanine or tryptophan. Size is omitted from some rows. Given values are once, few, many or a class for expanded clones.

>TRBV5-5|TRBJ2-3|16|.
CASSLNAGTATDTQYF
>TRBV7-1|TRBJ2-7|14|.
CAMSPGRASGEQYF
>TRBV24-1|TRBJ2-1|15|many
CATSAPAGAHNEQFF
>TRBV24-1|TRBJ1-2|13|few
CALRTYPYYGYTF
>TRBV11-3|TRBJ2-1|15|.
CASSSGLGIGDEQFF
>TRBV2|TRBJ1-1|20|few
CASSEALRWRDLMMNTEAFF
>TRBV5-1|TRBJ1-1|14|many
CASKIDRGFLEAFF
>TRBV2|TRBJ2-1|15|few
CASSVERVTYNEQFF
>TRBV15|TRBJ1-3|15|.
CATSPYTLSGNTIYF
>TRBV12-3/TRBV12-4|TRBJ2-7|13|many
CASSFQVLYEQYF
>TRBV5-1|TRBJ2-7|13|many
CASSFRQSQEQYF
>TRBV7-2|TRBJ2-1|14|.
CASSFGGGYNEQFF
>TRBV2|TRBJ2-7|13|.
CASSEKDWREQYF
>TRBV7-9|TRBJ2-7|16|.
CASSSPRQGASYEQYF
>TRBV29-1|TRBJ2-2|13|many
CSATGSNTGELFF
>TRBV6-5|TRBJ1-1|14|many
CASSYEGSNTEAFF
>TRBV6-1|TRBJ2-7|15|.
CASSDQGLAGAAQYF
>TRBV14|TRBJ2-1|16|few
CASSQERLAGVDEQFF
>TRBV29-1|TRBJ1-2|16|few
CSVESRDRVWSYGYTF
>TRBV4-1|TRBJ2-7|16|.
CASSQPTSRNSYEQYF
>TRBV7-9|TRBJ2-1|16|.
CASSGSWTSDYNEQFF
>TRBV20-1|TRBJ2-1|15|many
CSATGDVVAYNEQFF
>TRBV6-1|TRBJ2-1|16|.
CASSPLTGGTYNEQFF
>TRBV5-1|TRBJ2-5|17|many
CASSLGTSGVAWETQYF
>TRBV7-7|TRBJ2-3|16|many
CASSFGTGGESDTQYF
>TRBV12-3/TRBV12-4|TRBJ1-5|14|many
CASSKQGSLQPQHF
>TRBV7-2|TRBJ2-7|14|many
CASSRQGNSYEQYF
>TRBV9|TRBJ2-7|13|many
CASSGSSPYEQYF
>TRBV5-1|TRBJ2-7|14|many
CASRRGREGYEQYF
>TRBV3-1|TRBJ1-1|15|many
CASSLLSGPNTEAFF
>TRBV10-3|TRBJ2-2|11|few
CAITGTGELFF
>TRBV5-5|TRBJ2-3|12|.
CASALALDTQYF
>TRBV3-1|TRBJ2-1|14|few
CASSQEALANEQFF
>TRBV29-1|TRBJ2-5|11|.
CSVEGIETQYF
>TRBV7-2|TRBJ2-2|15|many
CASTASGPDTGELFF
>TRBV12-3/TRBV12-4|TRBJ2-3|17|.
CASKWTRDLDSTDTQYF
>TRBV20-1|TRBJ2-3|13|many
CSANRGSTDTQYF
>TRBV5-1|TRBJ2-6|15|many
CASGLQGAGANVLTF
>TRBV7-6|TRBJ2-7|18|many
CASSLEPTLAGGPYEQYF
>TRBV12-3/TRBV12-4|TRBJ2-2|12|many
CASSLNIGELFF
>TRBV7-8|TRBJ2-7|15|few
CASSLVPPGVDEQYF
>TRBV9|TRBJ2-5|14|few
CASSAYSTQETQYF
>TRBV6-5|TRBJ2-7|16|.
CASSSQVGTGEDEQYF